The 11 T cell receptor beta chains presented below share a single source sample, sequenced in a study of T cell responses to AZD1222 COVID-19 vaccine. Data came from immunoSEQ multiplex PCR; TCRdb stores just in-frame clones and leaves some out. The sample has around 140,000 clones; around nine tenths are singletons. The sample here was peripheral blood, taken on day 0 of AZD1222 vaccination. These receptors were taken from an adult in good health.

The chain couples TRBV6-5 to TRBJ2-1, with D uncertain. V was shortened by 2 bases and J by 9 bases, with 2 bases between the two germline ends. The CDR3 has 10 residues. Germline V gene sequence: CDR1 MNHEY, CDR2 SVGAGI. The CDR3 reads CASSYPEQFF. The CDR3 DNA follows: TGTGCCAGCAGTTACCCTGAGCAGTTCTTC.

The rearrangement uses TRBV5-1 and TRBJ2-5, with D possibly matching TRBD2 (7 bases). Germline CDR1 reads SGHRS; CDR2 reads YFSETQ. Trimming stripped 4 bases from V and 2 bases from J, with 15 bases between. The CDR3 runs to 15 residues. In nucleotides, the CDR3 is TGCGCCAGCAGCGCGGGGGCAGCCGGACAAGAGACCCAGTACTTC. Amino acids: CASSAGAAGQETQYF.

This chain joins TRBV19 and TRBJ1-5; the D gene is possibly TRBD1 (5 bases). V was pared by 3 bases and J by 2 bases, with 17 bases between. The CDR3 loop spans 17 amino acids. Germline V lookup: CDR1 LNHDA, CDR2 SQIVND (reference sequence). CDR3 in DNA: TGTGCCAGTAGTATTGACCGGGACCCCCGGGGCAATCAGCCCCAGCATTTT. Encoded protein: CASSIDRDPRGNQPQHF.

The genes are TRBV7-3 and TRBJ1-4; D uncertain. Germline V gene data show CDR1 as SGHTA and CDR2 as FQGTGA. The CDR3 has 18 residues. Between the trimmed V and J ends, which lost 5 bases and 4 bases, there was a span of 23 bases. CDR3: CASSRIHGNFGSNEKLFF. Written as DNA, the CDR3 is TGTGCCAGCAGCCGGATTCACGGGAATTTCGGTAGTAATGAAAAACTGTTTTTT.

The rearrangement uses TRBV28 and TRBJ2-7, with no clear D. The germline V and J ends were trimmed by 3 bases and 1 base, with 7 bases remaining between them. The germline V gene has CDR1 MDHEN and CDR2 SYDVKM. This CDR3 has 13 residues. The CDR3 coding sequence is TGTGCCAGCAGTTTGGTGGATTCCTACGAGCAGTACTTC. Its protein is CASSLVDSYEQYF.

This sequence joins TRBV6-5 and TRBJ2-1; TRBD2 aligns across 10 bases. With 0 bases clipped from V and 7 bases from J, the junction kept 6 bases outside the gene matches. CDR3 length equals 16 residues. Germline V gene lookup returns CDR1 MNHEY and CDR2 SVGAGI. DNA for the CDR3: TGTGCCAGCAGTTACTCCCTACTAGCGGGGAAGAATGAGCAGTTCTTC. This gives the protein CASSYSLLAGKNEQFF.

The chain employs TRBV10-2 and TRBJ1-1; D remains unclear. Between the trimmed V and J ends, which lost 8 bases and 5 bases, there was a span of 12 bases. The CDR3 extends over 12 amino acids. The germline CDR1 and CDR2 sequences are WSHSY and SAAADI. CDR3 protein: CASLARRTEAFF. The CDR3 nucleotides read TGCGCCAGCCTCGCACGGAGGACTGAAGCTTTCTTT.

The chain joins TRBV18 to TRBJ1-1; D gene uncertain. CDR1 and CDR2 (germline): KGHSH, LQKENI. The CDR3 runs to 11 residues. V was shortened by 2 bases and J by 6 bases, with 4 bases between the two germline ends. The CDR3 loop is CASSPYSEAFF. The CDR3 DNA reads as TGTGCCAGCTCACCATATTCTGAAGCTTTCTTT.

In this sample, this clone turned up once. This chain joins TRBV6-1 and TRBJ1-3; D unresolved. Germline assignment: CDR1 MNHNS and CDR2 SASEGT. Trimming pared 2 bases from V and 3 bases from J, leaving 8 bases between. This CDR3 is 14 amino acids long. Written as DNA, the CDR3 is TGTGCCAGCAGTGAACTAGGGAGTGGAAACACCATATATTTT. Protein product: CASSELGSGNTIYF.

The rearrangement uses TRBV5-1 and TRBJ2-7; 7 bases line up with TRBD1. The CDR3 length is 14 residues. The J segment lost 13 bases and the V segment lost 0 bases, leaving 13 bases of the junction unmatched. Looked up from germline, CDR1 is SGHRS and CDR2 is YFSETQ. CDR3 residues: CASSLDSPGQNIYF. The CDR3 DNA is TGCGCCAGCAGCTTGGATTCTCCGGGACAGAACATTTACTTC. The entire variable domain, with the rest obtained from reference TRBV5-1 and TRBJ2-7, is as follows: KAGVTQTPRYLIKTRGQQVTLSCSPISGHRSVSWYQQTPGQGLQFLFEYFSETQRNKGNFPGRFSGRQFSNSRSEMNVSTLELGDSALYLCASSLDSPGQNIYFGPGTRLTVT.

This clone was seen only a few times. V and J are TRBV2 and TRBJ1-1, with 9 nucleotides matching TRBD1. CDR3 length: 14 residues. Trimming took 7 bases from V and 3 from J; bases not matched to a gene: 6. Germline CDR1 SNHLY, CDR2 FYNNEI. CDR3 nucleotide sequence: TGTGCCAGCAACTGGGACAGGGAGGACACTGAAGCTTTCTTT. It encodes CASNWDREDTEAFF.